The clone carrying this T cell receptor (beta chain) came up a few times. Its antigen remains unknown. Trimming cost V 3 bases and J 8 bases, with 13 bases left between them. Germline V gives CDR1 SGHTA, CDR2 FQGNSA. This CDR3 has 13 residues. This record comes from a study of STAT5B mutations in CD4+ large granular lymphocyte leukemia. Per the study methods: Lowest detectable productive clonotype frequency was 2.59 x 10-5. Assay: immunoSEQ multiplex PCR; the TCRdb copy retains only in-frame clones and omits some. V, J and clone size derive from that table, while D and trimming were established from the DNA sequence. The repertoire holds roughly 34,000 clones, with about four fifths as singletons. General study findings and limits: Without putative leukemic clones, patient CD4-sorted repertoires remained more clonal than healthy CD4+ repertoires. The CD4+ versus CD8+ T-LGLL clonality difference may reflect limited sample size. Top patient clones used TRBV06 genes more often: 8/27 versus 2/35 in controls.

The specimen sequenced was CD4+ T cells from blood buffy coats. The clonotype originates from a human donor in good health. This chain connects TRBV7-2 to TRBJ1-2, with unresolved D. The CDR3 loop is CASSLTWSGGYTF. CDR3 DNA: TGTGCCAGCAGCTTGACATGGTCGGGGGGCTACACCTTC.